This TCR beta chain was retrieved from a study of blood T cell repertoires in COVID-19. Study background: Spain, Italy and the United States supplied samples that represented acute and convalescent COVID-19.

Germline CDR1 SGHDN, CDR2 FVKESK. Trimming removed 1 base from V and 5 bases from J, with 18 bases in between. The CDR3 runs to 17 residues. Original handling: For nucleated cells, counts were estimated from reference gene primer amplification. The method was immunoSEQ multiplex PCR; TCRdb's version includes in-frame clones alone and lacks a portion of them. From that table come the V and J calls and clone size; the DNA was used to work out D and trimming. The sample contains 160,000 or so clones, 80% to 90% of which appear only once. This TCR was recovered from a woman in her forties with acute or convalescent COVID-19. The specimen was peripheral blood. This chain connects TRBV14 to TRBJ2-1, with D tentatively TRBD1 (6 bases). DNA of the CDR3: TGTGCCAGCAGCCAAGGCGGTTTCAGGGGCCCAGACAATGAGCAGTTCTTC. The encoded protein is CASSQGGFRGPDNEQFF.